This T cell receptor (beta chain) was sequenced during a study of blood T cell repertoires in COVID-19. Per the original methods: The assay estimated nucleated cells by amplifying reference gene primers. Repertoires were generated with immunoSEQ multiplex PCR, while TCRdb's copy carries only in-frame clones and drops some. D and trimming come from the DNA, and the V and J calls and clone size come from that table. The sample has some 1,400 clones; over 90% are singletons. There are 16 residues in the CDR3. The ends lost 0 bases at V and 3 bases at J; junction bases unmatched: 5. Germline assignment: CDR1 MNHEY and CDR2 SVGAGI.

The clonotype was recovered from a human donor in a cohort sampled during active COVID-19. The chain has TRBV6-5 and TRBJ2-3, with 8 bases matching TRBD2. Material for sequencing was peripheral blood. Here the CDR3 reads CASSYSTGLDTDTQYF. In DNA, the CDR3 is TGTGCCAGCAGTTACTCGACGGGACTAGATACAGATACGCAGTATTTT.